These 11 T cell receptor beta chains came from one sample sequenced in a study of blood T cell repertoires in COVID-19. This table comes from immunoSEQ multiplex PCR, and its TCRdb copy is limited to in-frame clones, with some not included. This repertoire shows about 270,000 clones, roughly nine tenths found once; its top ten account for approximately 12%. Sequenced sample: peripheral blood. The receptors originated from a woman aged 25 to 39 with COVID-19, enrolled during active disease.

This clone was observed a handful of times. The chain has TRBV6-5 and TRBJ1-4; D is perhaps TRBD1 (5 bases). Germline V lookup: CDR1 MNHEY, CDR2 SVGAGI. V was cut by 7 bases and J by 8 bases, with 20 bases left in between. This CDR3 comprises 15 residues. CDR3 loop: CASTAMRGRGEKLFF. The DNA for the CDR3 is TGTGCCAGCACCGCGATGCGGGGGAGGGGCGAAAAACTGTTTTTT.

The V call is TRBV3-1 (or the pseudogene TRBV3-2), the J call TRBJ1-6; D is unclear. Germline-derived CDR1 and CDR2 are LGHDT and YNNKEL (reference sequence). CDR3 length: 13 amino acids. The V and J ends lost 8 bases and 5 bases respectively, with 10 bases between them. In DNA form, the CDR3 reads TGTGCCAGCGGACTCAAGAATAATTCACCCCTCCACTTT. Translation gives CASGLKNNSPLHF.

The chain joins TRBV7-9 to TRBJ1-5; D remains ambiguous. V was trimmed by 1 base and J by 0 bases, leaving 7 bases between them. Looked up from germline, CDR1 is SEHNR and CDR2 is FQNEAQ (reference sequence). This CDR3 region has 15 residues. Here the CDR3 reads CASSLGGHSNQPQHF. CDR3 DNA sequence: TGTGCCAGCAGCTTAGGAGGGCATAGCAATCAGCCCCAGCATTTT.

The V call is TRBV13, the J call TRBJ2-1; 8 nucleotides match TRBD2. The junction had 2 bases not matched to a gene; V was cut back by 2 bases and J by 2 bases. CDR1 and CDR2 (germline): PRHDT, FYEKMQ (reference sequence). The CDR3 is made up of 15 amino acids. CDR3 in amino acids: CASSLQRGTYNEQFF. CDR3 coding DNA: TGTGCCAGCAGCTTACAGCGGGGGACCTACAATGAGCAGTTCTTC. The full variable domain, completed using reference TRBV13 and TRBJ2-1, is AAGVIQSPRHLIKEKRETATLKCYPIPRHDTVYWYQQGPGQDPQFLISFYEKMQSDKGSIPDRFSAQQFSDYHSELNMSSLELGDSALYFCASSLQRGTYNEQFFGPGTRLTVL.

The chain combines TRBV7-9 with TRBJ2-1, with 9 bases matching TRBD2. Trimming removed 3 bases from V and 10 bases from J; junction bases left unmatched: 7. Germline loops: CDR1 SEHNR, CDR2 FQNEAQ (reference sequence). The CDR3 is 14 amino acids. This CDR3 is CASSFINLAGEQFF. CDR3 coding DNA: TGTGCCAGCAGCTTTATTAACCTAGCGGGGGAGCAGTTCTTC.

This clone appeared once. V is TRBV5-1 and J is TRBJ2-3; 12 bases fit TRBD2. This CDR3 is 16 amino acids long. V gave up 0 bases and J gave up 6 bases; unmatched junction bases: 5. Germline V lookup: CDR1 SGHRS, CDR2 YFSETQ. The CDR3 loop is CASSLGTSGAWDTQYF. The DNA of the CDR3 is TGCGCCAGCAGCTTGGGGACTAGCGGGGCCTGGGATACGCAGTATTTT.

The chain couples TRBV25-1 to TRBJ2-1; tentative D call: TRBD1 (5 bases). Germline assignment: CDR1 MGHDK and CDR2 SYGVNS. The V end was cut by 3 bases, the J end by 2 bases, with 14 bases between. The CDR3 runs 16 residues. The CDR3 here is CASSDPTAGAYNEQFF. CDR3 bases: TGTGCCAGCAGTGACCCGACAGCAGGAGCCTACAATGAGCAGTTCTTC. Full variable domain (remainder filled in from reference TRBV25-1 and TRBJ2-1): EADIYQTPRYLVIGTGKKITLECSQTMGHDKMYWYQQDPGMELHLIHYSYGVNSTEKGDLSSESTVSRIRTEHFPLTLESARPSHTSQYLCASSDPTAGAYNEQFFGPGTRLTVL.

The sample holds a few counts of this clone. The V and J genes are TRBV7-9 and TRBJ2-3; D is possibly TRBD2 (5 bases). Germline assignment: CDR1 SEHNR and CDR2 FQNEAQ (reference sequence). The CDR3 extends over 18 amino acids. The CDR3 nucleotides are TGTGCAGAGGGAGCAGGACTCGACGGAAGGAGATACACAGATACGCAGTATTTT. Its protein is CAEGAGLDGRRYTDTQYF.

The genes are TRBV7-9 and TRBJ2-7, with 8 bases identical to TRBD2. Germline V gene lookup returns CDR1 SEHNR and CDR2 FQNEAQ (reference sequence). The CDR3 loop spans 15 amino acids. V was clipped by 5 bases and J by 2 bases; unmatched bases: 8. Here the CDR3 reads CASSLGGGMPYEQYF. The DNA for the CDR3 is TGTGCCAGCAGCCTCGGGGGGGGAATGCCCTACGAGCAGTACTTC.

The table lists this clone with a count of one. The chain is built from TRBV19 and TRBJ2-7; 8 nucleotides align to TRBD1. The ends lost 5 bases at V and 1 base at J; junction bases unmatched: 4. Germline V gene lookup returns CDR1 LNHDA and CDR2 SQIVND (reference sequence). The CDR3 has 14 amino acids. The CDR3 here is CASSSGGWSYEQYF. The CDR3 coding sequence is TGTGCCAGTAGTTCAGGGGGCTGGTCCTACGAGCAGTACTTC.

The chain recombines TRBV4-1 with TRBJ1-6; tentative D call: TRBD1 (6 bases). V shed 3 bases and J shed 18 bases, with 21 bases lying between them. This CDR3 comprises 14 residues. The germline V gene has CDR1 MGHRA and CDR2 YSYEKL. The CDR3 loop is CASSQFENREPTHF. Here the CDR3 DNA reads TGCGCCAGCAGCCAGTTTGAGAACAGGGAGCCAACCCACTTT.